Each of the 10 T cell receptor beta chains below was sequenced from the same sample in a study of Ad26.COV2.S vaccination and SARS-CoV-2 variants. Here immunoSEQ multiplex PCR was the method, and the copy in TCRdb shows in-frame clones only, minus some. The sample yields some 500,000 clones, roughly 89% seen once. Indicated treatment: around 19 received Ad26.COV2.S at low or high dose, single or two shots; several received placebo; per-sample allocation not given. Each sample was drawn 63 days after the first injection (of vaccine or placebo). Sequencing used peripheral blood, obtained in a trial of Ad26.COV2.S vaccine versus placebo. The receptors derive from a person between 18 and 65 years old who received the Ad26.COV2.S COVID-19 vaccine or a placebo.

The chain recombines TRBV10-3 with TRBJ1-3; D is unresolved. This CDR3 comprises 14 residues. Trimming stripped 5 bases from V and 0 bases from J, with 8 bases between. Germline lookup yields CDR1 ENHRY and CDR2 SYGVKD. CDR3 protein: CAISRTVSGNTIYF. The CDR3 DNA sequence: TGTGCCATCAGTCGGACTGTCTCTGGAAACACCATATATTTT.

The CDR3 DNA reads as TGTGCCAGCTCACTAATCGAAGAAGAGACCCAGTACTTC. Amino acids: CASSLIEEETQYF. The V call is TRBV18, the J call TRBJ2-5; D uncertain. Per the germline V gene, CDR1 is KGHSH and CDR2 is LQKENI. This CDR3 is built from 13 residues. V shed 4 bases and J shed 3 bases, with 9 bases lying between them.

The CDR3 DNA follows: TGTGCCAGCAGCCCTCTTTACACGTGGGACCTCTCCTACGAGCAGTACTTC. Translation: CASSPLYTWDLSYEQYF. The V call is TRBV6-2 or TRBV6-3, the J call TRBJ2-7; D assignment may be TRBD1 or TRBD2 (5 bases each). Germline V gene data show CDR1 as MNHEY and CDR2 as SVGEGT. This CDR3 is built from 17 residues. Trimming pared 6 bases from V and 0 bases from J, leaving 21 bases between.

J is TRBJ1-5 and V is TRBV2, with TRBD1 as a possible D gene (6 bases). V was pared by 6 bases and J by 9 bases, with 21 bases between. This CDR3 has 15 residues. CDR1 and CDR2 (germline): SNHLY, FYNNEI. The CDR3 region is CASSQIGGGPRPQHF. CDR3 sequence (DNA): TGTGCCAGCAGCCAGATAGGGGGGGGCCCTAGGCCCCAGCATTTT.

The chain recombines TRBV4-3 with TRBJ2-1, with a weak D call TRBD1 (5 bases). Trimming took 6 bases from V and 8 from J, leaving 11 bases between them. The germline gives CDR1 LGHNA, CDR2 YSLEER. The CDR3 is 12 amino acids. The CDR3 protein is CASSPQGDEQFF. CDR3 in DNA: TGCGCCAGCAGTCCCCAGGGTGATGAGCAGTTCTTC.

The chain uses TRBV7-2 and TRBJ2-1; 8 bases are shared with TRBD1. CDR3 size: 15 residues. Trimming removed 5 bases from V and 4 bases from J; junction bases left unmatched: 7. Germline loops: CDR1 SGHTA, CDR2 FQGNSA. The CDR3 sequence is CASSLGQGLYNEQFF. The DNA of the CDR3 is TGTGCCAGCAGCCTCGGACAGGGCCTTTACAATGAGCAGTTCTTC. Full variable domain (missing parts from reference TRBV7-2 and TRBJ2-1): GAGVSQSPSNKVTEKGKDVELRCDPISGHTALYWYRQSLGQGLEFLIYFQGNSAPDKSGLPSDRFSAERTGGSVSTLTIQRTQQEDSAVYLCASSLGQGLYNEQFFGPGTRLTVL.

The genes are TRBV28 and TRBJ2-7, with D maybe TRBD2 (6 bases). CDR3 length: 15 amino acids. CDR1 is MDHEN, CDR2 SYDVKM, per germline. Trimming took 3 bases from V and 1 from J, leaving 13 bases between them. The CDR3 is CASSLWGVASYEQYF. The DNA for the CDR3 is TGTGCCAGCAGTTTGTGGGGGGTCGCTTCCTACGAGCAGTACTTC.

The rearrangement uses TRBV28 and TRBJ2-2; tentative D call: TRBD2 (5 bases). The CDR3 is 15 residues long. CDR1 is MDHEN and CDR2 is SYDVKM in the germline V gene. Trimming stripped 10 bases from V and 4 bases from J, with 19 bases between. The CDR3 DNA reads TGTGCCACCCTACTCCGGAGGACCCCCACCGGGGAGCTGTTTTTT. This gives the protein CATLLRRTPTGELFF.

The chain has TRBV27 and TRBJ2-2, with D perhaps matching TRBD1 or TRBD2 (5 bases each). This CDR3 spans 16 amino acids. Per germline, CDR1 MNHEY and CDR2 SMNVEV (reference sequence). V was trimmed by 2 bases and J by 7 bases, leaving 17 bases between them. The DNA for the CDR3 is TGTGCCAGCAGTTTAGCCCCGGGGCCTAGTGACGGGGAGCTGTTTTTT. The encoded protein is CASSLAPGPSDGELFF.

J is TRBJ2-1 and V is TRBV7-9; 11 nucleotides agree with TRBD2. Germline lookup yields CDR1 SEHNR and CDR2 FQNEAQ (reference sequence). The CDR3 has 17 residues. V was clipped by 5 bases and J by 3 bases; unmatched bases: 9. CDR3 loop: CASSPGSGRAFYNEQFF. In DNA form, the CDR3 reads TGTGCCAGCAGCCCAGGTAGCGGGAGGGCCTTCTACAATGAGCAGTTCTTC. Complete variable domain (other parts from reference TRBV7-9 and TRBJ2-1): DTGVSQNPRHKITKRGQNVTFRCDPISEHNRLYWYRQTLGQGPEFLTYFQNEAQLEKSRLLSDRFSAERPKGSFSTLEIQRTEQGDSAMYLCASSPGSGRAFYNEQFFGPGTRLTVL.